This entry features one T cell receptor beta chain sequence. This record comes from a study of blood T cell repertoires in COVID-19. The CDR3 has 14 residues. V was clipped by 0 bases and J by 5 bases, with 11 bases between them. Germline V gives CDR1 SGHRS, CDR2 YFSETQ. Clones were sequenced by immunoSEQ multiplex PCR, and TCRdb holds only the in-frame ones, with some missing. The data show fewer than 250,000 clones, approximately 90% seen once. Material for sequencing was peripheral blood. The TCR sequence derives from a man between 65 and 85 years old with acute or convalescent COVID-19. The V gene is TRBV5-1, the J gene TRBJ2-5; TRBD2 might be the D (6 bases). As DNA, the CDR3 is TGCGCCAGCAGCTTGGCCACTGGGGGGGAGACCCAGTACTTC. Protein product: CASSLATGGETQYF.